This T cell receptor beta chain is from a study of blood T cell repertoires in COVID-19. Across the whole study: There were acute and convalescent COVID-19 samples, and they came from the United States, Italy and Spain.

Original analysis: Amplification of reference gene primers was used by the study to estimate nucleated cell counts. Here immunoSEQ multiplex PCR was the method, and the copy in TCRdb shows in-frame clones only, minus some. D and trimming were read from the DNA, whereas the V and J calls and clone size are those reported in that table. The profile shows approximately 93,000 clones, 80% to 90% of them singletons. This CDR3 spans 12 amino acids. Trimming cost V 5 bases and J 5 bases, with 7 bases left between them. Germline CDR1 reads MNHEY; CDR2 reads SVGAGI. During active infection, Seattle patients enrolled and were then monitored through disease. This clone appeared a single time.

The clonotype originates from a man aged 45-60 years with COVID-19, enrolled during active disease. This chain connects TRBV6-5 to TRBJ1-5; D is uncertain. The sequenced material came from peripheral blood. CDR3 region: CASSNSYQPQHF. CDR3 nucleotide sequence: TGTGCCAGCAGTAATTCCTATCAGCCCCAGCATTTT.